This T cell receptor (beta chain) is from a study of blood T cell repertoires in COVID-19. The wider study: Samples taken during acute and convalescent COVID-19 were collected in the United States, Italy and Spain.

Generated by immunoSEQ multiplex PCR, the TCRdb table keeps only in-frame clones and is missing some. This sample has fewer than 200,000 clones, with around 87% found just once. This clone was picked up one time. Germline loops: CDR1 SNHLY, CDR2 FYNNEI. The CDR3 is made up of 15 amino acids. The trim removed 8 bases at V and 6 bases at J, leaving 12 bases unmatched. The genes are TRBV2 and TRBJ2-1, with 8 positions matching TRBD2. This clonotype was sampled from a man aged 40-50 years with active or convalescent COVID-19. The sample consisted of peripheral blood. As DNA, the CDR3 is TGTGCCAGCCTTCGGGGCGCTAGCGGGCTCAATGAGCAGTTCTTC. Translated: CASLRGASGLNEQFF. Full variable domain (rest looked up from reference TRBV2 and TRBJ2-1): EPEVTQTPSHQVTQMGQEVILRCVPISNHLYFYWYRQILGQKVEFLVSFYNNEISEKSEIFDDQFSVERPDGSNFTLKIRSTKLEDSAMYFCASLRGASGLNEQFFGPGTRLTVL.